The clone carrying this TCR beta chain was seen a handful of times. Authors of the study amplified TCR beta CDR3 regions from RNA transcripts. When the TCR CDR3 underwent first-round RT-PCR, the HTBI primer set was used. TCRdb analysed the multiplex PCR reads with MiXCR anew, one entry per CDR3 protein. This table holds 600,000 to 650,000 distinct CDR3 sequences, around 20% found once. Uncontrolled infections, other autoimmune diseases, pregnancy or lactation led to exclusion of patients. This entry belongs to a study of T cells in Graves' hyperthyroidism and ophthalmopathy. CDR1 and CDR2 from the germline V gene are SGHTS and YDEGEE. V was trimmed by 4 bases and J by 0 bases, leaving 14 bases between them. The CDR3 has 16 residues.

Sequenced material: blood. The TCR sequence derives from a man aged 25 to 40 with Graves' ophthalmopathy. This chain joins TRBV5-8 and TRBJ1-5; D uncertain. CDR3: CASSLHGGLSNQPQHF. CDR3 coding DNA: TGTGCCAGCAGCCTACATGGAGGCCTTAGCAATCAGCCCCAGCATTTT.